These 26 T cell receptor beta chains were sequenced from one sample in a study of shared clonotypes between healthy human individuals. The method was immunoSEQ multiplex PCR; TCRdb's version includes in-frame clones alone and lacks a portion of them. Among millions of clones listed, about 95% were seen once. Naive CD8 cells lacked CD45RO and underwent positive selection for CCR7, leaving out terminally differentiated effector memory CD45RA+ cells. The sequenced sample consisted of naive CD8+ T cells sorted from blood. Receptors originate from a young man in good health.

The V and J genes are TRBV10-2 and TRBJ2-1; D might be TRBD2 (6 bases). Between the trimmed V and J ends, which lost 8 bases and 3 bases, there was a span of 17 bases. CDR1 WSHSY and CDR2 SAAADI come from the germline V gene. The CDR3 sequence is 15 residues long. CDR3 protein: CASSSGTLSYNEQFF. In DNA, the CDR3 is TGCGCCAGCTCATCCGGGACTCTAAGCTACAATGAGCAGTTCTTC.

The chain employs TRBV29-1 and TRBJ1-2; D is undetermined. V lost 6 bases and J 6 bases, leaving 14 bases between the germline ends. Germline V CDR1 and CDR2: SQVTM, ANQGSEA. CDR3 size: 12 residues. DNA for the CDR3: TGCAGCGTCCCCTCGGTGGGAAATGGCTACACCTTC. This sequence encodes CSVPSVGNGYTF.

This chain links TRBV11-2 with TRBJ2-7, with 7 bases lining up with TRBD2. Germline V gene lookup returns CDR1 SGHAT and CDR2 FQNNGV. This CDR3 contains 13 residues. The V and J ends lost 3 bases and 6 bases, in that order; junction bases with no gene match: 5. CDR3 protein: CASSFHPGGEQYF. The CDR3 DNA sequence: TGTGCCAGCAGCTTCCACCCGGGGGGCGAGCAGTACTTC.

The chain couples TRBV19 to TRBJ2-2, with D tentatively TRBD2 (5 bases). Trimming removed 3 bases at V and 1 base at J, with 15 bases between. This CDR3 comprises 17 residues. Germline V gene sequence: CDR1 LNHDA, CDR2 SQIVND (reference sequence). The DNA of the CDR3 is TGTGCCAGTAGTATGTCGCTAGCAAGCTTGAACACCGGGGAGCTGTTTTTT. Translating gives CASSMSLASLNTGELFF.

The rearrangement joins TRBV4-1 to TRBJ2-3; TRBD1 aligns across 8 bases. This CDR3 has 17 residues. With 4 bases clipped from V and 2 bases from J, the junction kept 11 bases outside the gene matches. Per the germline V gene, CDR1 is MGHRA and CDR2 is YSYEKL. The CDR3 protein is CASSPSVTGASTDTQYF. The CDR3 nucleotides are TGCGCCAGCAGCCCATCCGTGACAGGGGCTTCCACAGATACGCAGTATTTT.

V and J are TRBV10-2 and TRBJ1-1; D uncertain. The length of the CDR3 is 13 residues. The germline V gene encodes CDR1 WSHSY and CDR2 SAAADI. V dropped 3 bases and J dropped 3 bases, with 8 bases sitting between them. The DNA for the CDR3 is TGCGCCAGCAGTGAATTGCAATACACTGAAGCTTTCTTT. It is translated as CASSELQYTEAFF.

J is TRBJ2-4 and V is TRBV5-8; 7 nucleotides agree with TRBD2. V gave up 4 bases and J gave up 1 base; unmatched junction bases: 8. The CDR3 covers 16 residues. Germline lookup yields CDR1 SGHTS and CDR2 YDEGEE. CDR3 protein: CASSASPGGAKNIQYF. In DNA, the CDR3 is TGTGCCAGCAGCGCCTCCCCCGGGGGGGCCAAAAACATTCAGTACTTC.

The V call is TRBV7-6, the J call TRBJ1-6, with 7 bases aligning to TRBD1. This CDR3 contains 18 residues. V gave up 3 bases and J gave up 4 bases; unmatched junction bases: 12. Germline CDR1 reads SGHVS; CDR2 reads FNYEAQ. CDR3 DNA: TGTGCCAGCAGCTTTGCCCCCCAAGGGACAGTGTATAATTCACCCCTCCACTTT. Protein: CASSFAPQGTVYNSPLHF.

Note on this clone: Other DNA sequences within the sample encode an identical CDR3. CDR3 in DNA: TGTGCCAGCAGTGATTTAGCGGCTAGCACAGATACGCAGTATTTT. Amino acid sequence: CASSDLAASTDTQYF. This chain connects TRBV2 to TRBJ2-3; D possibly corresponds to TRBD2 (6 bases). The V gene's germline CDR1 is SNHLY and CDR2 FYNNEI. The V and J ends lost 3 bases and 0 bases respectively, with 10 bases between them. The length of the CDR3 is 15 residues. Looking up the rest from reference TRBV2 and TRBJ2-3 gives the full variable domain: EPEVTQTPSHQVTQMGQEVILRCVPISNHLYFYWYRQILGQKVEFLVSFYNNEISEKSEIFDDQFSVERPDGSNFTLKIRSTKLEDSAMYFCASSDLAASTDTQYFGPGTRLTVL.

This sequence joins TRBV27 and TRBJ1-1, with D possibly being TRBD1 (5 bases). V shed 3 bases and J shed 1 base, with 9 bases lying between them. The germline gives CDR1 MNHEY, CDR2 SMNVEV (reference sequence). This CDR3 has 14 residues. Here the CDR3 reads CASSLIGANTEAFF. CDR3 sequence (DNA): TGTGCCAGCAGTTTGATAGGGGCGAACACTGAAGCTTTCTTT.

The chain uses TRBV29-1 and TRBJ2-3; 9 bases map to TRBD1. V was clipped by 7 bases and J by 4 bases; unmatched bases: 6. The CDR3 has 13 residues. The germline gives CDR1 SQVTM, CDR2 ANQGSEA. The CDR3 loop is CSGSGTGSDTQYF. The CDR3 bases are TGCAGCGGTTCAGGGACAGGGTCAGATACGCAGTATTTT.

This clone was detected once. This chain links TRBV28 with TRBJ2-1; D not certain. Trimming removed 3 bases from V and 3 bases from J, with 6 bases in between. Germline V gene data show CDR1 as MDHEN and CDR2 as SYDVKM. This CDR3 comprises 13 residues. In nucleotides, the CDR3 is TGTGCCAGCAGTTTCTACAGCTACAATGAGCAGTTCTTC. As protein: CASSFYSYNEQFF.

This clone was detected only once. The J gene is TRBJ1-2, the V gene TRBV29-1; D uncertain. Trimming took off 2 bases at V and 6 bases at J, with 16 bases between the two ends. The CDR3 has 14 residues. CDR1 SQVTM and CDR2 ANQGSEA come from the germline V gene. CDR3 in DNA: TGCAGCGTTGAATACGAGGCGGGTATAGATGGCTACACCTTC. Translated: CSVEYEAGIDGYTF.

The chain recombines TRBV18 with TRBJ2-7; 8 positions match TRBD1. Germline V gives CDR1 KGHSH, CDR2 LQKENI. This CDR3 spans 15 amino acids. The V segment lost 3 bases and the J segment 4 bases; nucleotides outside the gene matches: 8. CDR3 nucleotide sequence: TGTGCCAGCTCACCTGCCACGACAGGGGTATACGAGCAGTACTTC. This translates into CASSPATTGVYEQYF. Looking up the rest from reference TRBV18 and TRBJ2-7 gives the full variable domain: NAGVMQNPRHLVRRRGQEARLRCSPMKGHSHVYWYRQLPEEGLKFMVYLQKENIIDESGMPKERFSAEFPKEGPSILRIQQVVRGDSAAYFCASSPATTGVYEQYFGPGTRLTVT.

The rearrangement uses TRBV5-6 and TRBJ2-3; unclear D gene. The germline V and J ends were trimmed by 1 base and 3 bases, with 3 bases remaining between them. CDR1 is SGHDT, CDR2 YYEEEE, per germline. The CDR3 spans 12 residues. DNA of the CDR3: TGTGCCAGCAGCTTGAAAACAGATACGCAGTATTTT. Translation: CASSLKTDTQYF.

This chain connects TRBV29-1 to TRBJ2-2; D assignment may be TRBD1 or TRBD2 (5 bases each). Germline V gene sequence: CDR1 SQVTM, CDR2 ANQGSEA. CDR3 length: 14 amino acids. Trimming cost V 0 bases and J 4 bases, with 9 bases left between them. The CDR3 region is CSVEEGTGTGELFF. The CDR3 region has the DNA TGCAGCGTTGAAGAAGGGACGGGCACCGGGGAGCTGTTTTTT.

This chain uses TRBV9 with TRBJ2-5; D is perhaps TRBD1 (5 bases). Trimming removed 0 bases from V and 1 base from J, with 13 bases in between. This CDR3 contains 16 residues. Germline V gene lookup returns CDR1 SGDLS and CDR2 YYNGEE. The CDR3 DNA is TGTGCCAGCAGCGTAGTGGGCAGGGCTTCCCAAGAGACCCAGTACTTC. Its protein is CASSVVGRASQETQYF.

The gene calls are TRBV6-5 and TRBJ2-7; 7 bases line up with TRBD2. Trimming removed 4 bases from V and 6 bases from J; junction bases left unmatched: 9. Germline CDR1 and CDR2: MNHEY and SVGAGI. The CDR3 runs 14 residues. The chain's CDR3 is CASSFREGLGEQYF. The CDR3 DNA is TGTGCCAGCAGTTTCAGGGAGGGACTCGGCGAGCAGTACTTC.

The V and J genes are TRBV28 and TRBJ2-5, with 10 bases identical to TRBD1. The J call is uncertain, as TRBJ2-7 better fits the DNA end. Germline lookup yields CDR1 MDHEN and CDR2 SYDVKM. The CDR3 has 14 amino acids. CDR3 DNA sequence: TGTGCCAGCAGTCTTACCGGGACAGGGGACGAGCAGTACTTC. It specifies CASSLTGTGDEQYF.

This chain uses TRBV19 with TRBJ1-2; D call uncertain. The CDR3 length is 15 residues. Germline assignment: CDR1 LNHDA and CDR2 SQIVND (reference sequence). The germline V and J ends were trimmed by 10 bases and 0 bases, with 18 bases remaining between them. The CDR3 DNA follows: TGTGCCACCACCGTGAAGGCAGACTCTAACTATGGCTACACCTTC. Amino acids: CATTVKADSNYGYTF.

V usage is TRBV19 and J usage is TRBJ2-7; no definite D call. The CDR3 has 14 residues. V lost 2 bases to trimming and J lost 0 bases, with 8 bases between them. Germline CDR1 reads LNHDA; CDR2 reads SQIVND (reference sequence). The CDR3 loop reads CASSIQFNSYEQYF. CDR3 nucleotides: TGTGCCAGTAGTATACAGTTTAACTCCTACGAGCAGTACTTC.

Worth noting for this clone: The same CDR3 arises from other DNA sequences in this sample as well. The chain links TRBV5-1 to TRBJ2-7; D perhaps matches TRBD1 (5 bases). The CDR3 length is 14 residues. CDR1 and CDR2 from the germline V gene are SGHRS and YFSETQ. Trimming shortened V by 0 bases and J by 0 bases, and 7 bases separated the two germline ends. Here the CDR3 reads CASSLGDSSYEQYF. CDR3 nucleotide sequence: TGCGCCAGCAGCTTGGGAGACAGCTCCTACGAGCAGTACTTC.

The gene calls are TRBV27 and TRBJ1-4, with D possibly being TRBD1 (6 bases). V was clipped by 1 base and J by 4 bases, with 13 bases between them. The CDR3 spans 16 residues. Germline CDR1 is MNHEY and CDR2 is SMNVEV (reference sequence). CDR3 coding DNA: TGTGCCAGCAGTTTATTAACGGGGGGCTTTAATGAAAAACTGTTTTTT. It encodes CASSLLTGGFNEKLFF.

Remarks on this clone: This sample includes further DNA sequences coding for the same CDR3. CDR3 sequence: CAISGGQGAGNTIYF. The CDR3 region has the DNA TGTGCCATCAGTGGGGGACAGGGGGCCGGAAACACCATATATTTT. The rearrangement joins TRBV10-3 to TRBJ1-3, with 12 bases that match TRBD1. Losses at the gene ends were 4 bases for V and 4 bases for J; bases not matched to a gene: 2. Per the germline V gene, CDR1 is ENHRY and CDR2 is SYGVKD. The CDR3 is made up of 15 amino acids.

This clone was observed once. V is TRBV19 and J is TRBJ2-7, with 7 bases lining up with TRBD1. The trim removed 8 bases at V and 1 base at J, leaving 8 bases unmatched. In germline, CDR1 is LNHDA, CDR2 SQIVND (reference sequence). This CDR3 has 14 residues. In DNA, the CDR3 is TGTGCCAGTCGCCCCTGGACAGGTTCCTACGAGCAGTACTTC. Protein sequence: CASRPWTGSYEQYF.

This chain joins TRBV20-1 and TRBJ1-1; perhaps TRBD1 as D (6 bases). The V end was cut by 7 bases, the J end by 8 bases, with 14 bases between. CDR1 and CDR2 (germline): DFQATT, SNEGSKA (reference sequence). There are 11 residues in the CDR3. CDR3 protein: CSVRLDREAFF. CDR3 nucleotide sequence: TGCAGTGTCAGACTAGACAGGGAAGCTTTCTTT.